What follows describes a single T cell receptor beta chain. What it binds is unknown. This sample is drawn from a study of CD8 T cells in Susac syndrome. General study points: In its TCR sequencing and HLA analysis, the study acknowledged that the number of individuals was relatively small.

Reverse transcription of about 0.45 to 1 ug RNA was performed with random hexamers. The CDR3 of TCR beta was amplified by immunoSEQ multiplex PCR across 54 Vbeta and 13 Jbeta. TCRdb processed the immunoSEQ multiplex PCR reads anew with MiXCR; each CDR3 protein has one entry. Of approximately 170,000 distinct CDR3 sequences listed, roughly 94% are singletons. V dropped 4 bases and J dropped 6 bases, with 12 bases sitting between them. From germline, CDR1 is SGHDN and CDR2 FVKESK. This CDR3 spans 13 amino acids. TEMRA cells were FACS-enriched, while CD8+ and CD4+ T cells were negatively isolated. Sequencing used CD4+ T cells from PBMCs. This sequence was found in a human donor with multiple sclerosis. The genes are TRBV14 and TRBJ1-1; unclear D gene. The CDR3 reads CASSPTLHAEAFF. The CDR3 DNA reads as TGTGCCAGCAGCCCAACCCTCCATGCTGAAGCTTTCTTT.